Presented here are 22 T cell receptor beta chains from one specimen sequenced in a study of T-cell memory formation after mild COVID-19. A single record per CDR3 protein comes from TCRdb applying MiXCR to the 5' RACE reads. The table shows 140,000 or so distinct CDR3 sequences, with around 14% occurring only once. The sequenced material came from PBMCs or a T cell subset sorted from them (not recorded which). The receptor source for this set is an adult woman who had mild COVID-19 (a few samples of this study predate the infection). Cell type and time point are not known.

This clonotype is a singleton in its sample. The chain employs TRBV15 and TRBJ2-7; D is possibly TRBD1 (5 bases). V was shortened by 3 bases and J by 6 bases, with 15 bases between the two germline ends. CDR3 length: 14 residues. Germline assignment: CDR1 LNHNV and CDR2 YYDKDF (reference sequence). CDR3 coding DNA: TGTGCCACCAGCAGTCGCAGGGAATCACGCGAGCAGTACTTC. Translation: CATSSRRESREQYF.

This clonotype was picked up a small number of times. This sequence joins TRBV11-2 and TRBJ1-2; D uncertain. The CDR3 is 13 amino acids. Germline CDR1 SGHAT, CDR2 FQNNGV. V gave up 1 base and J gave up 8 bases, with 11 bases separating them. Here the CDR3 reads CASSLASGKGYTF. The CDR3 DNA reads TGTGCCAGCAGCTTAGCTAGTGGGAAAGGCTACACCTTC.

This clonotype was counted at least ten times. The chain combines TRBV11-2 with TRBJ2-5, with no clear D. CDR3 length: 13 amino acids. V shed 1 base and J shed 4 bases, with 7 bases lying between them. Germline lookup yields CDR1 SGHAT and CDR2 FQNNGV. CDR3 coding DNA: TGTGCCAGCAGCTTAGCTCCGATAGAGACCCAGTACTTC. This encodes CASSLAPIETQYF.

This clonotype has only a few counts. This chain links TRBV7-6 with TRBJ2-1; D not resolved. The germline V and J ends were trimmed by 5 bases and 6 bases, with 17 bases remaining between them. CDR1 and CDR2 from the germline V gene are SGHVS and FNYEAQ. The CDR3 has 15 amino acids. CDR3 region: CASSPPLGQLNEQFF. The CDR3 DNA follows: TGTGCCAGCAGCCCCCCCCTTGGGCAGCTCAATGAGCAGTTCTTC.

The CDR3 protein is CSVEAGVAGELFF. CDR3 in DNA: TGCAGCGTTGAAGCGGGGGTTGCCGGGGAGCTGTTTTTT. The chain couples TRBV29-1 to TRBJ2-2; possibly TRBD2 for D (6 bases). Deletions cut 1 base from V and 6 bases from J, with 9 bases between. Germline CDR1 and CDR2: SQVTM and ANQGSEA. The CDR3 is 13 amino acids.

The chain couples TRBV5-8 to TRBJ1-5; D is unresolved. The CDR3 contains 11 residues. Germline V gene data show CDR1 as SGHTS and CDR2 as YDEGEE. Trimming took 4 bases from V and 8 from J, leaving 7 bases between them. The DNA for the CDR3 is TGTGCCAGCAGCCCGCAAGAGCCCCAGCATTTT. It yields the protein CASSPQEPQHF. Based on the CDR3 plus reference TRBV5-8 and TRBJ1-5, the full variable domain is EAGVTQSPTHLIKTRGQQATLRCSPISGHTSVYWYQQALGLGLQFLLWYDEGEERNRGNFPPRFSGRQFPNYSSELNVNALELEDSALYLCASSPQEPQHFGDGTRLSIL.

This sequence joins TRBV20-1 and TRBJ2-7; D is possibly TRBD1 (6 bases). Germline CDR1 reads DFQATT; CDR2 reads SNEGSKA (reference sequence). V was pared by 6 bases and J by 0 bases, with 12 bases between. The CDR3 extends over 13 amino acids. In DNA, the CDR3 is TGCAGTGCCCTCAGACAGGACTCCTACGAGCAGTACTTC. This gives the protein CSALRQDSYEQYF.

The chain joins TRBV15 to TRBJ2-3; unclear D gene. This CDR3 is 12 amino acids long. Trimming stripped 1 base from V and 7 bases from J, with 6 bases between. Germline CDR1 reads LNHNV; CDR2 reads YYDKDF (reference sequence). The CDR3 nucleotides read TGTGCCACCAGCAGAGGAACTCATACGCAGTATTTT. As protein: CATSRGTHTQYF.

Concerning this clonotype: The missing conserved phenylalanine or tryptophan at the end of this CDR3 makes a read error likely. The chain joins TRBV6-6 to TRBJ2-7; 11 nucleotides line up with TRBD1. The CDR3 is 17 residues long. Germline values: CDR1 MNHNY, CDR2 SVGAGI (reference sequence). V dropped 2 bases and J dropped 0; count of bases not matched to a gene: 6. The DNA of the CDR3 is TGTGCCAGCAGTTACCCGGACAGGGGGCTACTCTCCTACGAGCAGTACTTA. Translation gives CASSYPDRGLLSYEQYL.

J is TRBJ2-2 and V is TRBV4-3, with 7 bases aligning to TRBD1. Germline V gene lookup returns CDR1 LGHNA and CDR2 YSLEER. V dropped 1 base and J dropped 3; count of bases not matched to a gene: 8. This CDR3 spans 17 amino acids. CDR3 bases: TGCGCCAGCAGCCAAGTTCGGGCAGGGGGTGACACCGGGGAGCTGTTTTTT. This encodes CASSQVRAGGDTGELFF.

The chain uses TRBV5-6 and TRBJ1-1, with 10 bases that match TRBD1. This CDR3 has 17 residues. Germline-derived CDR1 and CDR2 are SGHDT and YYEEEE. V was clipped by 0 bases and J by 11 bases; unmatched bases: 16. The CDR3 loop reads CASSLVWTGGLDGAAFF. CDR3 bases: TGTGCCAGCAGCTTGGTTTGGACAGGGGGATTGGACGGGGCCGCTTTCTTT.

The chain has TRBV12-3 or TRBV12-4 and TRBJ1-5; D not resolved. V shed 3 bases and J shed 2 bases, with 11 bases lying between them. CDR3 size: 15 residues. The chain's CDR3 is CASSFVDYGNQPQHF. CDR3 nucleotides: TGTGCCAGCAGTTTTGTCGATTACGGCAATCAGCCCCAGCATTTT.

This chain joins TRBV7-9 and TRBJ1-6, with 9 positions matching TRBD1. The CDR3 loop spans 16 amino acids. In germline, CDR1 is SEHNR, CDR2 FQNEAQ (reference sequence). The trim removed 4 bases at V and 6 bases at J, leaving 7 bases unmatched. CDR3 loop: CASSSTQGAGNSPLHF. The CDR3 region has the DNA TGTGCCAGCAGCTCAACACAGGGGGCCGGTAATTCACCCCTCCACTTT.

The table lists this clonotype with a few counts. The chain recombines TRBV6-1 with TRBJ2-7; D not resolved. The germline V gene has CDR1 MNHNS and CDR2 SASEGT. V was pared by 2 bases and J by 0 bases, with 5 bases between. The CDR3 covers 13 residues. The CDR3 nucleotides are TGTGCCAGCAGTGAACAGAACTCCTACGAGCAGTACTTC. Encoded protein: CASSEQNSYEQYF.

In this sample, this clonotype turned up a few times. The chain carries TRBV29-1 and TRBJ1-2; TRBD1 aligns across 8 bases. Germline V gene lookup returns CDR1 SQVTM and CDR2 ANQGSEA. The CDR3 is 12 amino acids. V lost 3 bases and J lost 4; bases outside the gene matches: 1. Here the CDR3 reads CSVDQGAYGYTF. The CDR3 DNA sequence: TGCAGCGTTGACCAGGGGGCCTATGGCTACACCTTC.

This clonotype was seen more than once but under ten times. This rearrangement joins TRBV5-6 to TRBJ2-1; D is undetermined. Germline V lookup: CDR1 SGHDT, CDR2 YYEEEE. This CDR3 spans 15 amino acids. Deletions cut 4 bases from V and 0 bases from J, with 11 bases between. CDR3: CASSPPPSSYNEQFF. The CDR3 DNA reads TGTGCCAGCAGCCCCCCCCCGAGCTCCTACAATGAGCAGTTCTTC.

This clonotype was seen a handful of times. The rearrangement links TRBV4-2 to TRBJ2-1, with 7 bases lining up with TRBD1. V shed 1 base, J shed 6 bases, and the junction held 3 bases outside the gene matches. Germline assignment: CDR1 LGHNA and CDR2 YNFKEQ. The CDR3 loop spans 14 amino acids. The CDR3 DNA follows: TGTGCCAGCAGCCAAGTATCAGGGGGCAATGAGCAGTTCTTC. It specifies CASSQVSGGNEQFF.

This chain connects TRBV27 to TRBJ1-5; no clear D gene. This CDR3 contains 14 residues. Germline lookup yields CDR1 MNHEY and CDR2 SMNVEV (reference sequence). V gave up 6 bases and J gave up 0 bases, with 9 bases separating them. The CDR3 loop is CASSTTVSNQPQHF. The CDR3 DNA sequence: TGTGCCAGCAGCACGACGGTTAGCAATCAGCCCCAGCATTTT.

This clonotype was detected a few times. The chain has TRBV7-9 and TRBJ2-5; 10 bases are a match to TRBD2. The CDR3 covers 15 residues. Germline CDR1 and CDR2: SEHNR and FQNEAQ (reference sequence). V gave up 2 bases and J gave up 5 bases; unmatched junction bases: 5. The CDR3 DNA follows: TGTGCCAGCAGCTTACCTAGCGGGGGTCACGAGACCCAGTACTTC. Encoded protein: CASSLPSGGHETQYF.

The V call is TRBV11-2, the J call TRBJ2-1, with 7 bases that match TRBD1. This CDR3 has 16 residues. V was clipped by 4 bases and J by 8 bases; unmatched bases: 14. CDR1 is SGHAT, CDR2 FQNNGV, per germline. The CDR3 loop is CASSSKRTGSFDEQFF. In DNA form, the CDR3 reads TGTGCCAGCAGCTCGAAAAGGACAGGTTCCTTCGATGAGCAGTTCTTC.

This clonotype appeared a few times. The rearrangement links TRBV10-2 to TRBJ2-7; D is unresolved. Per the germline V gene, CDR1 is WSHSY and CDR2 is SAAADI. CDR3 size: 13 residues. With 2 bases removed from V and 2 bases from J, the gap between germline ends came to 7 bases. For the CDR3, the DNA is TGCGCCAGCAGTGAGAGTCGGGCCTACGAGCAGTACTTC. Its translation: CASSESRAYEQYF.

This clonotype was found a few times. CDR3 residues: CASSSPGGQETQYF. In DNA form, the CDR3 reads TGTGCCAGCAGCTCCCCTGGCGGTCAAGAGACCCAGTACTTC. The chain combines TRBV13 with TRBJ2-5; D unclear. V was pared by 4 bases and J by 2 bases, with 11 bases between. This CDR3 is built from 14 residues. CDR1 is PRHDT, CDR2 FYEKMQ, per germline (reference sequence).